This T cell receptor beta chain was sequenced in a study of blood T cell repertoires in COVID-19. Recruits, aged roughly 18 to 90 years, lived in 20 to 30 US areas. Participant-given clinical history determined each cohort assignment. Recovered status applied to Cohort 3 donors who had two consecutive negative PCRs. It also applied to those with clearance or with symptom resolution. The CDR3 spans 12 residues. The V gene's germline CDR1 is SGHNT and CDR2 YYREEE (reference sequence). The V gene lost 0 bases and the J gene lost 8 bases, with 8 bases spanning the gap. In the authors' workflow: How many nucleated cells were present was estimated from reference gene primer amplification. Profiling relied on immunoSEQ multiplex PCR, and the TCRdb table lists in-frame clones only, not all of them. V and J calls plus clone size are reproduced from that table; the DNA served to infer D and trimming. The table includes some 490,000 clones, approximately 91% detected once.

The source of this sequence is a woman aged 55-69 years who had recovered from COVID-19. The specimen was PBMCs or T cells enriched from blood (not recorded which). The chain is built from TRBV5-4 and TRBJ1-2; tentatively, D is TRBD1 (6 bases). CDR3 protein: CASSLGTEGYTF. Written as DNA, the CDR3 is TGTGCCAGCAGCTTGGGGACAGAAGGCTACACCTTC.